This TCR beta chain was observed in a study of technical replicates of blood from several donors. Trimming left V 3 bases short and J 8 bases short, with 7 bases between. The CDR3 contains 10 residues. CDR1 is GTSNPN and CDR2 is SVGIG in the germline V gene (reference sequence). The table came from immunoSEQ multiplex PCR; TCRdb's copy has only in-frame clones and leaves some out. The table lists 75,000 to 90,000 clones, about 95% of them singletons. The sample comprised T cells isolated from PBMCs. The chain couples TRBV30 to TRBJ1-2, with D unresolved. The clonotype originates from a human donor in good health. This CDR3 is CAWRVTGYTF. In nucleotides, the CDR3 is TGTGCCTGGAGAGTTACAGGCTACACCTTC.